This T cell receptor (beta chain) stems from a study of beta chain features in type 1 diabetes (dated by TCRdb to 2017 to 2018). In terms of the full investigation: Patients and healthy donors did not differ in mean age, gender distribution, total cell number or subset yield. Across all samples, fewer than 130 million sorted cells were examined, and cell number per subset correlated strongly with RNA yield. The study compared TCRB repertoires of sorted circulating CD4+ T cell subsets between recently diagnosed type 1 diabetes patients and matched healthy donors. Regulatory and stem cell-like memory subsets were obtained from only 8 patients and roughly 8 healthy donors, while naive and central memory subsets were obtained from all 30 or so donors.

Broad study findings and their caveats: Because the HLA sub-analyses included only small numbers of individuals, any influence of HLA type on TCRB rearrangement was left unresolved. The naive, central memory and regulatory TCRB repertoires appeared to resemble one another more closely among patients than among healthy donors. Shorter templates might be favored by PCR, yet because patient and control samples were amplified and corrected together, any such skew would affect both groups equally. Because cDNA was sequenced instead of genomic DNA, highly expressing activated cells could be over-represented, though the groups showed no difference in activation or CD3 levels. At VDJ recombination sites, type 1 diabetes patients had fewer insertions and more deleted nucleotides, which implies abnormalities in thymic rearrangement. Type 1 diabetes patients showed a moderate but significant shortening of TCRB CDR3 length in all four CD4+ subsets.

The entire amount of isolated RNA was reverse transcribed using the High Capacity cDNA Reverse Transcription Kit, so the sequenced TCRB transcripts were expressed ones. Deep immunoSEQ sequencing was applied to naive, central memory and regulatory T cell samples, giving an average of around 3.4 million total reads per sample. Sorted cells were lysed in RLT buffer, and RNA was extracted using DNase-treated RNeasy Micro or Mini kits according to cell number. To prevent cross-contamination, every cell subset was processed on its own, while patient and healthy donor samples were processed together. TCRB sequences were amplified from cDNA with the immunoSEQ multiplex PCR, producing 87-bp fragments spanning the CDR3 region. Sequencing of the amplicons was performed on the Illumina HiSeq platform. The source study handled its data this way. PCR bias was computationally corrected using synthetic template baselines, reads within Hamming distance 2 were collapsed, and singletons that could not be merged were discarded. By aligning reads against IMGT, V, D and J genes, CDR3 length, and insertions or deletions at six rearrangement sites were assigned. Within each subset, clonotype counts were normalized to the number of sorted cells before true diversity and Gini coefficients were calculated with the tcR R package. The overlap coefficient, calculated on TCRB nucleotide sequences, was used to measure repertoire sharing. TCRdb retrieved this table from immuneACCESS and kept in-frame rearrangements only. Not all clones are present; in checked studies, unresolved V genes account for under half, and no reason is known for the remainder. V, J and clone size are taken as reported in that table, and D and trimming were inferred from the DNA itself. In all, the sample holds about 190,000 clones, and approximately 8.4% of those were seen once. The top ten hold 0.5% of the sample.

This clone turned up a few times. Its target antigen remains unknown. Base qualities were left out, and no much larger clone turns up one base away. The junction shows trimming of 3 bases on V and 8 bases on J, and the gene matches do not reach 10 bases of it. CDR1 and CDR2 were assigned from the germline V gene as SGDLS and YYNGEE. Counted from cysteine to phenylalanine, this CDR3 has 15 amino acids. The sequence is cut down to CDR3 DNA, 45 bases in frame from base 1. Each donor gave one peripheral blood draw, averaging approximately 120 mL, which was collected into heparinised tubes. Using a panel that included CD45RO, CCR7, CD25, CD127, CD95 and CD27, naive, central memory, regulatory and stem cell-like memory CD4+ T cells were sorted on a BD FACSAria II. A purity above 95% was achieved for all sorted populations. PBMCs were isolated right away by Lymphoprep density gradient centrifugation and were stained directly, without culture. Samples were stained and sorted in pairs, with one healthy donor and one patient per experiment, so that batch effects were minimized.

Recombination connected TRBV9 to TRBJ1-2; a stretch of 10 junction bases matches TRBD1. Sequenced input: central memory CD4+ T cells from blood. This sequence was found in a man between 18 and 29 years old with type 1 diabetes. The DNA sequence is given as TGTGCCAGCAGCGCTCAGACAGGGGGCGCGAGAGGCTACACCTTC. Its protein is CASSAQTGGARGYTF.